The 20 T cell receptor beta chains given below trace back to one sample, sequenced in a study of blood T cell repertoires in COVID-19. Profiling relied on immunoSEQ multiplex PCR, and the TCRdb table lists in-frame clones only, not all of them. The data contain fewer than 200,000 clones, approximately 90% of them singletons. Input material: peripheral blood. The receptors originated from a man aged 18 to 30 with COVID-19, enrolled during active disease.

In DNA, the CDR3 is TGTGCCAGCAGCTTAGGTCCCCTAGCGGGAGAGAGGAGCTCCTACGAGCAGTACTTC. This codes for CASSLGPLAGERSSYEQYF. V gene TRBV7-9 combines with J gene TRBJ2-7; 10 nucleotides match TRBD2. J gave up 0 bases and V 1 base, and 12 bases lay outside the gene matches. This CDR3 comprises 19 residues. Germline lookup yields CDR1 SEHNR and CDR2 FQNEAQ (reference sequence).

The sample holds one count of this clone. The rearrangement joins TRBV9 to TRBJ1-6; 9 bases line up with TRBD1. The CDR3 has 15 residues. CDR1 is SGDLS, CDR2 YYNGEE, per germline. J lost 10 bases, V lost 4 bases, and 9 bases had no gene match. The CDR3 here is CASSPQTGGFSPLHF. For the CDR3, the DNA is TGTGCCAGCAGCCCCCAGACAGGGGGGTTCTCACCCCTCCACTTT.

CDR3 protein: CASSGDRDYGYTF. Here the CDR3 DNA reads TGTGCCAGCAGTGGGGACAGAGATTATGGCTACACCTTC. The chain combines TRBV6-2 or TRBV6-3 with TRBJ1-2; 7 nucleotides line up with TRBD1. The trim removed 5 bases at V and 5 bases at J, leaving 5 bases unmatched. The V gene's germline CDR1 is MNHEY and CDR2 SVGEGT. This CDR3 is built from 13 residues.

This chain joins TRBV9 and TRBJ2-2, with D perhaps matching TRBD2 (6 bases). In germline, CDR1 is SGDLS, CDR2 YYNGEE. The CDR3 has 16 amino acids. Trimming removed 0 bases from V and 2 bases from J, with 11 bases in between. DNA of the CDR3: TGTGCCAGCAGCGTAGAACAGCGGGTAAACACCGGGGAGCTGTTTTTT. Protein: CASSVEQRVNTGELFF.

The genes are TRBV9 and TRBJ1-1; TRBD1 aligns across 8 bases. The CDR3 sequence is 15 residues long. The J segment lost 4 bases and the V segment lost 0 bases, leaving 5 bases of the junction unmatched. CDR1 SGDLS and CDR2 YYNGEE come from the germline V gene. The CDR3 coding sequence is TGTGCCAGCAGCGTAGGGACAGGGAGCTCCACTGAAGCTTTCTTT. Its protein product is CASSVGTGSSTEAFF.

The chain combines TRBV5-6 with TRBJ1-6; perhaps TRBD1 as D (5 bases). CDR1 SGHDT and CDR2 YYEEEE come from the germline V gene. The CDR3 covers 14 residues. The germline V and J ends were trimmed by 0 bases and 11 bases, with 12 bases remaining between them. The CDR3 reads CASSLAGELTPLHF. CDR3 sequence (DNA): TGTGCCAGCAGCTTGGCGGGGGAGTTGACACCCCTCCACTTT.

The chain uses TRBV5-1 and TRBJ2-2; 10 positions match TRBD2. Germline loops: CDR1 SGHRS, CDR2 YFSETQ. CDR3 size: 15 residues. The V gene end was trimmed by 3 bases and the J gene end by 6 bases; junction bases not matched to a gene: 5. The CDR3 region is CASSSTGTSAGELFF. CDR3 bases: TGCGCCAGCAGCTCCACCGGGACTAGCGCCGGGGAGCTGTTTTTT.

The V call is TRBV5-1, the J call TRBJ2-2, with 8 bases fitting TRBD2. The CDR3 has 17 amino acids. The V segment lost 0 bases and the J segment 0 bases; nucleotides outside the gene matches: 4. Per germline, CDR1 SGHRS and CDR2 YFSETQ. CDR3 sequence: CASSLDSSGSNTGELFF. The DNA for the CDR3 is TGCGCCAGCAGCTTGGATTCTAGCGGGTCGAACACCGGGGAGCTGTTTTTT.

V and J are TRBV6-4 and TRBJ1-1; TRBD1 agrees at 11 bases. The V gene's germline CDR1 is MRHNA and CDR2 SNTAGT. Unmatched junction bases numbered 4, after V lost 3 bases and J lost 10 bases. The length of the CDR3 is 13 residues. The CDR3 DNA sequence: TGTGCCAGCAGTGAAGGACAGGGGGCCGGAGCTTTCTTT. Amino acid sequence: CASSEGQGAGAFF.

This clone was recorded a few times. The genes are TRBV4-3 and TRBJ2-2; possibly TRBD2 for D (5 bases). Trimming took 1 base from V and 0 from J, leaving 12 bases between them. CDR1 is LGHNA, CDR2 YSLEER, per germline. CDR3 size: 17 residues. DNA for the CDR3: TGCGCCAGCAGCCAAGGGTCGGGGTTCGCGAACACCGGGGAGCTGTTTTTT. This encodes CASSQGSGFANTGELFF.

The chain couples TRBV25-1 to TRBJ1-6; D remains unclear. CDR3 length: 17 amino acids. Germline V CDR1 and CDR2: MGHDK, SYGVNS. V gave up 3 bases and J gave up 3 bases, with 15 bases separating them. This CDR3 is CASSEDLDSRYNSPLHF. For the CDR3, the DNA is TGTGCCAGCAGTGAGGATCTGGACTCCCGCTATAATTCACCCCTCCACTTT.

This clone was detected a few times. The CDR3 DNA follows: TGTGCCAGCAGCCCCGACAGGCGCTACGAGCAGTACTTC. This codes for CASSPDRRYEQYF. The chain links TRBV12-3 or TRBV12-4 to TRBJ2-7, with D perhaps TRBD1 (6 bases). Trimming removed 6 bases from V and 3 bases from J, with 12 bases in between. The CDR3 sequence is 13 residues long.

This clone has just one count. J is TRBJ2-3 and V is TRBV2, with 7 bases aligning to TRBD2. V trimming: 6 bases; J trimming: 6 bases; junction bases outside the gene matches: 9. The V gene's germline CDR1 is SNHLY and CDR2 FYNNEI. The CDR3 extends over 14 amino acids. CDR3 region: CASRVHGSGDTQYF. CDR3 in DNA: TGTGCCAGCAGAGTTCACGGTAGCGGGGATACGCAGTATTTT.

In the case of this clone: Its ends do not fully match the called genes, so a read error is possible. CDR3 sequence reads: CAWSAGTGDEKLLF. CDR3 DNA: TGTGCCTGGAGTGCCGGGACAGGCGATGAAAAACTGCTTTTT. The V gene is TRBV30, the J gene TRBJ1-4; 8 bases fit TRBD1. CDR3 length: 14 residues. CDR1 is GTSNPN, CDR2 SVGIG, per germline (reference sequence). Based on the CDR3 plus reference TRBV30 and TRBJ1-4, the full variable domain is SQTIHQWPATLVQPVGSPLSLECTVEGTSNPNLYWYRQAAGRGLQLLFYSVGIGQISSEVPQNLSASRPQDRQFILSSKKLLLSDSGFYLCAWSAGTGDEKLLFGSGTQLSVL.

The rearrangement links TRBV7-2 to TRBJ1-1, with a tentative D call TRBD1 (6 bases). The CDR3 has 16 residues. CDR1 is SGHTA and CDR2 is FQGNSA in the germline V gene. V was pared by 7 bases and J by 1 base, with 19 bases between. CDR3 sequence reads: CASTLGGGGWNTEAFF. The CDR3 DNA reads as TGTGCCAGCACCTTGGGGGGGGGCGGATGGAACACTGAAGCTTTCTTT.

The genes are TRBV7-2 and TRBJ1-1; 12 bases line up with TRBD1. V was clipped by 0 bases and J by 6 bases; unmatched bases: 8. The CDR3 totals 17 residues. Germline V gives CDR1 SGHTA, CDR2 FQGNSA. The DNA for the CDR3 is TGTGCCAGCAGCTTAGCCTCGGGGGGACAGGGGGCTTCTGAAGCTTTCTTT. Translating it yields CASSLASGGQGASEAFF.

The chain is built from TRBV10-2 and TRBJ2-7; TRBD2 aligns across 14 bases. Germline CDR1 reads WSHSY; CDR2 reads SAAADI. V lost 8 bases and J lost 6; bases outside the gene matches: 6. There are 14 residues in the CDR3. This chain's CDR3 is CASRTSGGSGEQYF. The CDR3 nucleotides are TGCGCCAGCCGGACTAGCGGGGGGAGCGGCGAGCAGTACTTC.

The gene calls are TRBV18 and TRBJ1-6; D is uncertain. Germline CDR1 KGHSH, CDR2 LQKENI. Trimming removed 2 bases at V and 8 bases at J, with 13 bases between. The CDR3 length is 15 residues. The CDR3 DNA reads TGTGCCAGCTCACCATACAGTCCTCGAGATTCACCCCTCCACTTT. It is translated as CASSPYSPRDSPLHF.

The table lists this clone with a count of one. The J gene is TRBJ1-2, the V gene TRBV14; the D is unclear. CDR1 and CDR2 from the germline V gene are SGHDN and FVKESK. This CDR3 is 13 amino acids long. V gave up 6 bases and J gave up 0 bases, with 8 bases separating them. The DNA of the CDR3 is TGTGCCAGCAGTCCCAGTGCTAACTATGGCTACACCTTC. Protein: CASSPSANYGYTF.

To note about this clone: One end of the junction does not line up with germline, which may come from a read error. The CDR3 sequence is CASSMGGLGEKLLF. The CDR3, as DNA: TGTGCCAGTAGTATGGGGGGGCTGGGTGAAAAACTGCTTTTT. This chain joins TRBV19 and TRBJ1-4, with D maybe TRBD1 (6 bases). The CDR3 runs 14 residues. The germline gives CDR1 LNHDA, CDR2 SQIVND (reference sequence).